This is a list of T cell receptor beta chains from one sample in a study of T cells in Graves' hyperthyroidism and ophthalmopathy. TCRdb fed the multiplex PCR reads into MiXCR, producing one record per CDR3 protein. This table has under 400,000 distinct CDR3 sequences, around 16% appearing once. Sample: blood. These TCRs come from a man aged 25-40 years with Graves' hyperthyroidism. The CDR3 runs from the conserved cysteine through the conserved F or W. The D gene is left open where the match is weak. Where a row states a size, it is once, few, many or the class of an expanded clone; other rows omit it.

>few|TRBV30|.|TRBJ1-2
CAWSVLGFPIKDSLDYGYTF
>many|TRBV5-1|.|TRBJ2-7
CASSLGSGQRYEQYF
>.|TRBV7-8|.|TRBJ2-1
CASFTAGTEQFF
>many|TRBV3-1|.|TRBJ2-2
CASSPKRVAANTGELFF
>.|TRBV20-1|.|TRBJ2-7
CSARLSDSYEQYF
>many|TRBV11-3|.|TRBJ2-7
CASSFWTEGEQYF
>many|TRBV7-2|.|TRBJ2-3
CASSFLRGTDTQYF
>.|TRBV20-1|.|TRBJ2-1
CSAGGRLGAYNEQFF
>.|TRBV7-9|TRBD2|TRBJ2-5
CASSPPGGSETQYF
>many|TRBV7-8|TRBD2|TRBJ2-1
CASSFSGRASYNEQFF
>.|TRBV5-6|.|TRBJ2-1
CASSLKVTQFF
>.|TRBV7-6|.|TRBJ2-1
CASGLATYNEQFF
>many|TRBV5-5|TRBD1|TRBJ1-4
CASSLGGQGGEKLFF
>.|TRBV3-1|.|TRBJ2-1
CASSQDAVGNEQFF
>many|TRBV20-1|.|TRBJ2-1
CSAPRRITEQFF
>few|TRBV29-1|TRBD2|TRBJ2-1
CSVVPGTSGTNEQFF
>many|TRBV6-4|.|TRBJ2-3
CASSDGAGGGDTQYF
>many|TRBV5-1|.|TRBJ2-7
CASATGTATYEQYF
>many|TRBV20-1|.|TRBJ1-1
CSAGIDPNTEAFF
>.|TRBV5-1|.|TRBJ1-6
CASSLIVGGSPLHF
>.|TRBV5-4|.|TRBJ1-1
CASRRDRENTEAFF
>many|TRBV28|TRBD1|TRBJ2-7
CASSREGTGVYEQYF
>few|TRBV27|.|TRBJ1-1
CASSLTVGGIAEAFF
>many|TRBV5-1|.|TRBJ2-6
CASSLAGPFSGANVLTF
>many|TRBV11-3|.|TRBJ2-3
CASSDVRGPWSTDTQYF
>few|TRBV19|.|TRBJ1-1
CASSIIWRVGTEAFF
>.|TRBV19|.|TRBJ1-1
CASSTDLKGPTEAFF
>.|TRBV5-1|.|TRBJ1-4
CASSLGDSGATNEKLFF
>many|TRBV5-1|TRBD1|TRBJ2-1
CASSFGQGTYNEQFF
>.|TRBV6-4|TRBD2|TRBJ2-1
CASARGRARYNEQFF
>.|TRBV10-3|.|TRBJ2-1
CAISDVPLSEQFF
>many|TRBV12-3/TRBV12-4|.|TRBJ2-5
CASSFSETQYF
>many|TRBV7-9|TRBD1|TRBJ2-1
CASSLLTGANNEQFF
>.|TRBV28|TRBD1|TRBJ1-1
CASSSSGTATEAFF
>many|TRBV5-1|.|TRBJ2-2
CASSFAGESGELFF
>many|TRBV7-9|.|TRBJ2-3
CASTLEAPDTQYF
>many|TRBV20-1|.|TRBJ1-2
CSAWGGYGYTF
>.|TRBV5-1|TRBD1|TRBJ2-2
CASSRAGTENTGELLF
>.|TRBV9|TRBD2|TRBJ2-1
CASSAPGLAGHNEQFF